A single sample is the source of the 27 T cell receptor beta chains below, sequenced in a study of metastatic and nonmetastatic thyroid tumors. No patient received treatment before thyroid surgery. TCRdb re-clonotyped the PCR reads through MiXCR. The table records 15,000 to 20,000 clones, 15% to 17% of them present only once. The sequencing sample was made of blood. These receptor sequences come from a female donor with papillary thyroid cancer or a benign thyroid nodule (not recorded which). Some clones in this sample may be carry-over from other donors' samples.

This clone was observed many times. J is TRBJ1-4 and V is TRBV3-1; D is possibly TRBD1 (5 bases). Trimming left V 4 bases short and J 7 bases short, with 13 bases between. This CDR3 has 14 amino acids. Germline CDR1 reads LGHDT; CDR2 reads YNNKEL (reference sequence). The CDR3 nucleotides are TGTGCCAGCAGCCGGACCGGGACGAGTGAAAAACTGTTTTTT. As protein: CASSRTGTSEKLFF.

This clone was detected many times. This rearrangement joins TRBV11-2 to TRBJ2-7; TRBD2 matches at 10 bases. The CDR3 contains 14 residues. Per germline, CDR1 SGHAT and CDR2 FQNNGV. V dropped 3 bases and J dropped 6; count of bases not matched to a gene: 5. The CDR3 DNA sequence: TGTGCCAGCAGCTTTTTGCTAGCGGGAGTCGAGCAGTACTTC. Amino acid sequence: CASSFLLAGVEQYF.

This clone was picked up many times. The chain links TRBV19 to TRBJ1-5; unclear D gene. CDR1 is LNHDA, CDR2 SQIVND, per germline (reference sequence). The CDR3 has 15 residues. With 3 bases removed from V and 0 bases from J, the gap between germline ends came to 9 bases. The CDR3 loop is CASSIVAVSNQPQHF. The CDR3 nucleotides are TGTGCCAGTAGTATTGTGGCAGTTAGCAATCAGCCCCAGCATTTT.

The table lists this clone with a few counts. The V gene is TRBV6-5, the J gene TRBJ1-6, with unresolved D. CDR1 MNHEY and CDR2 SVGAGI come from the germline V gene. The CDR3 is made up of 15 amino acids. Trimming shortened V by 0 bases and J by 7 bases, and 10 bases separated the two germline ends. The DNA of the CDR3 is TGTGCCAGCAGTTACTCAGCCGACGTGAATTCACCCCTCCACTTT. Protein: CASSYSADVNSPLHF.

A few counts support this clone. A much larger clone is a single base away; this may be a read error. The sample has other DNA sequences that encode this CDR3 too. V is TRBV20-1 and J is TRBJ2-3; D tentatively fits TRBD1 or TRBD2 (5 bases each). Germline-derived CDR1 and CDR2 are DFQATT and SNEGSKA (reference sequence). The CDR3 loop spans 14 amino acids. The CDR3 here is CSARLPGTTDTQYF. Here the CDR3 DNA reads TGCAGTGCTAGATTACCGGGGACCACAGATACGCAGTATTTC.

Here the CDR3 reads CSARALWTSGSSGANVLTF. CDR3 coding DNA: TGCAGTGCTAGAGCCCTGTGGACTAGCGGGAGCTCTGGGGCCAACGTCCTGACTTTC. This chain uses TRBV20-1 with TRBJ2-6, with TRBD2 identical over 13 bases. This CDR3 is built from 19 residues. Germline V gene data show CDR1 as DFQATT and CDR2 as SNEGSKA (reference sequence). V trimming: 1 base; J trimming: 0 bases; junction bases outside the gene matches: 6.

By share, this clone counts as medium-sized. The chain links TRBV27 to TRBJ2-1, with D possibly called TRBD1 or TRBD2 (5 bases each). CDR1 MNHEY and CDR2 SMNVEV come from the germline V gene (reference sequence). The CDR3 has 15 residues. Trimming stripped 3 bases from V and 2 bases from J, with 11 bases between. The CDR3 coding sequence is TGTGCCAGCAGTTTCCTCGGGACGGCCTACAATGAGCAGTTCTTC. Protein product: CASSFLGTAYNEQFF.

Within the sample, this clone is medium-sized. This chain uses TRBV6-2 or TRBV6-3 with TRBJ2-1; no clear D. From germline, CDR1 is MNHEY and CDR2 SVGEGT. This CDR3 is built from 15 residues. V lost 6 bases and J lost 4, with 16 bases in between. This chain's CDR3 is CASSQMRTEYNEQFF. The DNA for the CDR3 is TGTGCCAGCAGCCAGATGCGGACGGAATACAATGAGCAGTTCTTC.

This clone is medium-sized. In the same sample, other DNA sequences code for this CDR3. The chain couples TRBV6-1 to TRBJ2-7; D gene uncertain. The length of the CDR3 is 14 residues. Germline values: CDR1 MNHNS, CDR2 SASEGT. Trimming left V 4 bases short and J 3 bases short, with 13 bases between. Written as DNA, the CDR3 is TGTGCCAGCAGTGGGACGTTGGCGGTCTACGAGCAGTACTTC. Translation gives CASSGTLAVYEQYF.

This clone was recorded a few times. At one end the junction does not follow the germline gene, possibly because of a read error. CDR3 sequence (DNA): TGTGCCAGCACTGAAGACAGGTATGAAGGCTACACCTTC. As protein: CASTEDRYEGYTF. J is TRBJ1-2 and V is TRBV2, with a tentative D call TRBD1 (6 bases). This CDR3 comprises 13 residues. Germline CDR1 is SNHLY and CDR2 is FYNNEI. Complete variable domain (other parts from reference TRBV2 and TRBJ1-2): EPEVTQTPSHQVTQMGQEVILRCVPISNHLYFYWYRQILGQKVEFLVSFYNNEISEKSEIFDDQFSVERPDGSNFTLKIRSTKLEDSAMYFCASTEDRYEGYTFGSGTRLTVV.

This clone was detected ten times or more. The CDR3 sequence is CASLERGRSGQPQHF. CDR3 in DNA: TGTGCCAGCCTTGAAAGGGGGCGTTCAGGTCAGCCCCAGCATTTT. The V call is TRBV19, the J call TRBJ1-5, with TRBD1 matching 7 bases. Germline trimming cut 9 bases from V and 6 bases from J; bases unmatched to any gene: 14. The CDR3 covers 15 residues. Per germline, CDR1 LNHDA and CDR2 SQIVND (reference sequence).

This clone is labeled medium-sized. The V call is TRBV12-3 or TRBV12-4, the J call TRBJ2-5, with D perhaps matching TRBD2 (6 bases). Trimming removed 5 bases from V and 7 bases from J, with 14 bases in between. CDR3 length: 13 amino acids. CDR3 amino acids: CASSGGSLGTQYF. CDR3 nucleotide sequence: TGTGCCAGCAGTGGGGGGAGCCTCGGGACCCAGTACTTC.

This clone is classed as medium-sized. As DNA, the CDR3 is TGTGCCAGCAGTGGGCGCTGGACAAAAGAGAACACTGAAGCTTTCTTT. Its translation: CASSGRWTKENTEAFF. J is TRBJ1-1 and V is TRBV25-1; TRBD1 is a possible D gene (5 bases). Germline V gives CDR1 MGHDK, CDR2 SYGVNS. Between the trimmed V and J ends, which lost 4 bases and 1 base, there was a span of 16 bases. The CDR3 runs 16 residues.

By frequency in the sample, this clone is medium-sized. The V gene is TRBV25-1, the J gene TRBJ2-3, with 8 nucleotides matching TRBD2. The CDR3 extends over 15 amino acids. V gave up 5 bases and J gave up 3 bases; unmatched junction bases: 7. Per the germline V gene, CDR1 is MGHDK and CDR2 is SYGVNS. CDR3 sequence: CASSNPRGGTDTQYF. In DNA form, the CDR3 reads TGTGCCAGCAGTAACCCCCGGGGGGGTACAGATACGCAGTATTTT.

The chain links TRBV11-3 to TRBJ1-2; the D is unclear. V lost 0 bases and J 3 bases, leaving 8 bases between the germline ends. The CDR3 length is 14 residues. CDR1 is SGHNT, CDR2 YENEEA, per germline. The CDR3 DNA sequence: TGTGCCAGCAGCTTAGAAGGAGCAGACTATGGCTACACCTTC. This translates into CASSLEGADYGYTF.

This clone was seen many times. The V call is TRBV28, the J call TRBJ1-1, with D uncertain. The ends were cut back, 1 base at V and 4 bases at J, with 16 bases in the middle. CDR3 length equals 16 residues. Looked up from germline, CDR1 is MDHEN and CDR2 is SYDVKM. The CDR3 spells CASSLSTVGWVTEAFF. The CDR3 nucleotides are TGTGCCAGCAGTTTATCTACCGTCGGTTGGGTCACTGAAGCTTTCTTT.

This clone came up a few times. A read error may account for a junction end that differs from germline. The J gene is TRBJ1-4, the V gene TRBV18; 8 bases match TRBD1. The CDR3 extends over 17 amino acids. CDR1 is KGHSH and CDR2 is LQKENI in the germline V gene. The CDR3 loop reads CASSRGQGSATNEKLVF. CDR3 DNA sequence: TGTGCCAGCTCTCGCGGACAGGGATCTGCAACTAATGAAAAACTGGTTTTT. Full variable domain (outside the CDR3, taken from reference TRBV18 and TRBJ1-4): NAGVMQNPRHLVRRRGQEARLRCSPMKGHSHVYWYRQLPEEGLKFMVYLQKENIIDESGMPKERFSAEFPKEGPSILRIQQVVRGDSAAYFCASSRGQGSATNEKLVFGSGTQLSVL.

The chain couples TRBV20-1 to TRBJ2-1; 11 bases match TRBD2. Germline lookup yields CDR1 DFQATT and CDR2 SNEGSKA (reference sequence). This CDR3 has 15 amino acids. Unmatched junction bases numbered 7, after V lost 0 bases and J lost 9 bases. CDR3 protein: CSAREASGGLSEQFF. The CDR3 DNA is TGCAGTGCTAGAGAGGCTAGCGGGGGGTTGAGTGAGCAGTTCTTC.

This clone has at least ten counts. The chain employs TRBV19 and TRBJ1-2; D not resolved. CDR1 and CDR2 from the germline V gene are LNHDA and SQIVND (reference sequence). The ends were cut back, 3 bases at V and 0 bases at J, with 11 bases in the middle. The CDR3 length is 15 residues. CDR3 bases: TGTGCCAGTAGTATTGACGGGGTTACTAACTATGGCTACACCTTC. The encoded protein is CASSIDGVTNYGYTF.

This clone was observed many times. This sequence joins TRBV30 and TRBJ2-6; D is unclear. In germline, CDR1 is GTSNPN, CDR2 SVGIG (reference sequence). This CDR3 spans 12 amino acids. With 5 bases removed from V and 4 bases from J, the gap between germline ends came to 6 bases. The CDR3 nucleotides read TGTGCCTGGGATTTAGGGGCCAACGTCCTGACTTTC. This encodes CAWDLGANVLTF.

Concerning this clone: This clone may be a read error of a much larger clone one base away. CDR3 amino acids: CASIRASGNQPQHF. DNA for the CDR3: TGTGCCAGTATTCGGGCCTCCGGAAATCAGCCCCAGCATTTT. V and J are TRBV19 and TRBJ1-5; D is unresolved. Deletions cut 7 bases from V and 4 bases from J, with 14 bases between. The CDR3 is 14 residues long. Looked up from germline, CDR1 is LNHDA and CDR2 is SQIVND (reference sequence).

As concerns this clone: Germline is not matched at one junction end, which may reflect a read error. The chain employs TRBV28 and TRBJ2-7, with 13 bases that match TRBD2. This CDR3 spans 13 amino acids. Germline lookup yields CDR1 MDHEN and CDR2 SYDVKM. The CDR3 coding sequence is TGTGCCAGCGGGACTAGCGGGAACTACGATCAGTACTTC. Residues: CASGTSGNYDQYF.

This clone was observed many times. V and J are TRBV11-2 and TRBJ1-3; D might be TRBD1 (5 bases). This CDR3 region has 16 residues. Germline V gene data show CDR1 as SGHAT and CDR2 as FQNNGV. V lost 5 bases to trimming and J lost 3 bases, with 17 bases between them. DNA for the CDR3: TGTGCCAGCAGCCCGCACATGGGGGGGAGTGGAAACACCATATATTTT. Its translation is CASSPHMGGSGNTIYF.

This clone showed up many times. The V and J genes are TRBV7-2 and TRBJ1-6; 9 bases are shared with TRBD1. The CDR3 contains 14 residues. Trimming removed 4 bases from V and 10 bases from J; junction bases left unmatched: 5. CDR1 is SGHTA and CDR2 is FQGNSA in the germline V gene. CDR3 region: CASSSDRGYSPLHF. The CDR3 DNA reads as TGTGCCAGCAGCTCCGACAGGGGGTACTCACCCCTCCACTTT.

This clone occurred many times. The J gene is TRBJ1-5, the V gene TRBV20-1; 8 bases fit TRBD1. Germline V gene sequence: CDR1 DFQATT, CDR2 SNEGSKA (reference sequence). Germline trimming cut 1 base from V and 3 bases from J; bases unmatched to any gene: 17. The CDR3 has 19 amino acids. The chain's CDR3 is CSARAAGQGKVFDNQPQHF. CDR3 nucleotides: TGCAGTGCTAGAGCAGCCGGACAGGGAAAGGTTTTTGACAATCAGCCCCAGCATTTT.

This clone was found once. A read error may be the cause here, since a much bigger clone is one base away. Because the CDR3 is missing its conserved closing phenylalanine or tryptophan, this is likely a read error. Other DNA sequences of this sample code for an identical CDR3. The gene calls are TRBV30 and TRBJ2-2; 8 nucleotides align to TRBD1. There are 16 residues in the CDR3. CDR1 is GTSNPN and CDR2 is SVGIG in the germline V gene (reference sequence). The CDR3 sequence is CAWRAGQAPWTGELFL. CDR3 bases: TGTGCCTGGAGGGCGGGACAGGCCCCGTGGACCGGTGAGCTGTTTCTT.

This CDR3 reads CASSLVASGGPTSSNEQFF. The CDR3 DNA reads TGTGCCAGCAGCTTAGTGGCTAGCGGGGGGCCCACGTCGAGCAATGAGCAGTTCTTC. The J gene is TRBJ2-1, the V gene TRBV11-3; 11 bases agree with TRBD2. Germline assignment: CDR1 SGHNT and CDR2 YENEEA. There are 19 residues in the CDR3. Germline trimming cut 1 base from V and 6 bases from J; bases unmatched to any gene: 14. The complete variable domain, with remaining parts taken from reference TRBV11-3 and TRBJ2-1, reads EAGVVQSPRYKIIEKKQPVAFWCNPISGHNTLYWYLQNLGQGPELLIRYENEEAVDDSQLPKDRFSAERLKGVDSTLKIQPAELGDSAVYLCASSLVASGGPTSSNEQFFGPGTRLTVL.